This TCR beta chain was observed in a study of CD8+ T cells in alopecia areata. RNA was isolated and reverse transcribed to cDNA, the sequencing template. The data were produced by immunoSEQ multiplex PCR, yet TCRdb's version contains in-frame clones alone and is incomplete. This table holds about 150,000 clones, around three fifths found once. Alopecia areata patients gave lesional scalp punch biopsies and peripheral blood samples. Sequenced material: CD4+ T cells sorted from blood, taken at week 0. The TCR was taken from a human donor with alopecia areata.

CDR3 DNA: TGTGCCAGCAGCCTGAGTTACACAGATACGCAGTATTTT. This encodes CASSLSYTDTQYF. The rearrangement uses TRBV11-3 and TRBJ2-3, with unresolved D. The CDR3 consists of 13 residues. V was trimmed by 5 bases and J by 2 bases, leaving 8 bases between them. Looked up from germline, CDR1 is SGHNT and CDR2 is YENEEA. The full variable domain, with the rest looked up from reference TRBV11-3 and TRBJ2-3, is EAGVVQSPRYKIIEKKQPVAFWCNPISGHNTLYWYLQNLGQGPELLIRYENEEAVDDSQLPKDRFSAERLKGVDSTLKIQPAELGDSAVYLCASSLSYTDTQYFGPGTRLTVL.